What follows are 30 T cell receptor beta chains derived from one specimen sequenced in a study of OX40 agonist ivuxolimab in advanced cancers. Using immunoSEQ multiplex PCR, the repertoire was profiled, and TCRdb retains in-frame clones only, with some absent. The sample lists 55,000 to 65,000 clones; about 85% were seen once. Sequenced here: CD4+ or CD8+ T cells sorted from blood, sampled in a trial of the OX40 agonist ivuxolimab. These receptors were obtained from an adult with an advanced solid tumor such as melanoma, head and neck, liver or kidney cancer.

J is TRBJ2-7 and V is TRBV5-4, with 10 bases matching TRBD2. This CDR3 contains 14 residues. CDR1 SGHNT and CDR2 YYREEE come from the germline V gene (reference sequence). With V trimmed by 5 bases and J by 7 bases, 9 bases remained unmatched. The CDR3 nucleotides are TGTGCCAGCAGTTTAACAGCGGGAGGGGGAGAGCAGTACTTC. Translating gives CASSLTAGGGEQYF.

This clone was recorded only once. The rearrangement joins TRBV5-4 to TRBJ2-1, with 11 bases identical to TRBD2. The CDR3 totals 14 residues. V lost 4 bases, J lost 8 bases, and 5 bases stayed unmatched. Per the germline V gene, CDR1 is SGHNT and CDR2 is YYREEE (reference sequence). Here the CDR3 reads CASSREGLADEQFF. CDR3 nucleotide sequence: TGTGCCAGCAGCCGGGAGGGACTAGCGGATGAGCAGTTCTTC.

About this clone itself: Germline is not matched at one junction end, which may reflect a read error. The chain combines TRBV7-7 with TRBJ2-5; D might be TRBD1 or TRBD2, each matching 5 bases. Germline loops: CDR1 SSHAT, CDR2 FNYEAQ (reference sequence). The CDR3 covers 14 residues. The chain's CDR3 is CASSPTGLQETQYF. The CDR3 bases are TGTGCTAGCAGCCCCACAGGACTCCAAGAGACCCAGTACTTC.

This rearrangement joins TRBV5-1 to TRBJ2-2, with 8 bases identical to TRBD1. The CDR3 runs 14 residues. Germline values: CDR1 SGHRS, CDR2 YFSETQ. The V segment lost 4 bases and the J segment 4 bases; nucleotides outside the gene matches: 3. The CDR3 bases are TGCGCCAGCAGCCTCAGGGGGCGCACCGGGGAGCTGTTTTTT. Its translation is CASSLRGRTGELFF.

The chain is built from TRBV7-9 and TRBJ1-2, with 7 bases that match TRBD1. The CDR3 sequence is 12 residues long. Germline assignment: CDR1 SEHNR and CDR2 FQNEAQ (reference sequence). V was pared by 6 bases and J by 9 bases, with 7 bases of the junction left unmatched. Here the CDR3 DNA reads TGTGCCAGCAGTCAAGGGGGCGCCAGCTACACCTTC. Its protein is CASSQGGASYTF.

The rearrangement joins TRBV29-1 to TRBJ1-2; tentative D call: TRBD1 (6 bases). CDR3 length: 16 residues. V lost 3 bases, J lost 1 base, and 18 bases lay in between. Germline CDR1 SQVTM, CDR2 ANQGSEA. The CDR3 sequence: CSVDGGGRGDNYGYTF. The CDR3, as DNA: TGCAGCGTTGATGGCGGGGGCCGGGGGGATAACTATGGCTACACCTTC.

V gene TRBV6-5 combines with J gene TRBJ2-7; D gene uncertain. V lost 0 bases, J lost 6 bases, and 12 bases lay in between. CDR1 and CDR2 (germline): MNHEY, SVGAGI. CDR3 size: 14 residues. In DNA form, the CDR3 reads TGTGCCAGCAGTTACTCGAGAGTACCTGGCGAGCAGTACTTC. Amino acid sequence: CASSYSRVPGEQYF.

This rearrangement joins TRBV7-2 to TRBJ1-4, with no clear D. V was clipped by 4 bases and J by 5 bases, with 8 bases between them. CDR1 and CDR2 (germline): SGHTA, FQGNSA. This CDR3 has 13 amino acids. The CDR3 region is CASSSSVNEKLFF. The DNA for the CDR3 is TGTGCCAGCAGCTCCTCAGTAAATGAAAAACTGTTTTTT.

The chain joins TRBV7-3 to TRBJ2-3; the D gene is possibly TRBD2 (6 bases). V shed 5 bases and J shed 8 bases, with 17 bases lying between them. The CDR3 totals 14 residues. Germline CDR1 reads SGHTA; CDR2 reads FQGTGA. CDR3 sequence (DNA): TGTGCCAGCAGCCCAGGGACTGGGGAAGGTACGCAGTATTTT. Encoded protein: CASSPGTGEGTQYF.

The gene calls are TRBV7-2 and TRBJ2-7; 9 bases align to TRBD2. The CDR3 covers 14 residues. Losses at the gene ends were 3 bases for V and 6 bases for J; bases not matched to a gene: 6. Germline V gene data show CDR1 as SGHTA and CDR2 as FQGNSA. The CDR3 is CASSFGGRAIEQYF. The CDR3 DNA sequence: TGTGCCAGCAGCTTTGGCGGGAGGGCCATCGAGCAGTACTTC. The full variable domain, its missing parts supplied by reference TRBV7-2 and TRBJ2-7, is GAGVSQSPSNKVTEKGKDVELRCDPISGHTALYWYRQSLGQGLEFLIYFQGNSAPDKSGLPSDRFSAERTGGSVSTLTIQRTQQEDSAVYLCASSFGGRAIEQYFGPGTRLTVT.

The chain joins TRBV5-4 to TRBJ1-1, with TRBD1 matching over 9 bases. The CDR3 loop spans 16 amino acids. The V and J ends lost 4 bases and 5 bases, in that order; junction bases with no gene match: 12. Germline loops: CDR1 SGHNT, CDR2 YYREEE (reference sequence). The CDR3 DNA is TGTGCCAGCAGCAGCCTCTCGGGACAGGGTAGGACTGAAGCTTTCTTT. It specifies CASSSLSGQGRTEAFF. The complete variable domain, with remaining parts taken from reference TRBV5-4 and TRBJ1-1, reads ETGVTQSPTHLIKTRGQQVTLRCSSQSGHNTVSWYQQALGQGPQFIFQYYREEENGRGNFPPRFSGLQFPNYSSELNVNALELDDSALYLCASSSLSGQGRTEAFFGQGTRLTVV.

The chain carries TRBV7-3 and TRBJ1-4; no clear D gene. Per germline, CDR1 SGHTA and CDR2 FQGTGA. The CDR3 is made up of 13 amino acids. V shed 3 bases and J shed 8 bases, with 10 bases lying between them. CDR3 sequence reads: CASSLEKGEKLFF. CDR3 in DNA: TGTGCCAGCAGCTTGGAAAAGGGCGAAAAACTGTTTTTT.

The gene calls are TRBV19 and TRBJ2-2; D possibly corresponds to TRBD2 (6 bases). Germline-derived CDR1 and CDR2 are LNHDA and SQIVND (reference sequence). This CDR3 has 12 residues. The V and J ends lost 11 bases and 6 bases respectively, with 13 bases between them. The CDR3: CAAGGFAGELFF. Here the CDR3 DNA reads TGTGCCGCCGGGGGTTTTGCCGGGGAGCTGTTTTTT.

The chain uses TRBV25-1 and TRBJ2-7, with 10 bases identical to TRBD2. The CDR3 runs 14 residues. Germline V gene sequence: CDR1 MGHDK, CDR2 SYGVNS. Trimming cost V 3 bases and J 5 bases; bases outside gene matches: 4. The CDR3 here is CASSDTSGTHEQYF. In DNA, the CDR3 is TGTGCCAGCAGTGATACTAGCGGGACCCACGAGCAGTACTTC.

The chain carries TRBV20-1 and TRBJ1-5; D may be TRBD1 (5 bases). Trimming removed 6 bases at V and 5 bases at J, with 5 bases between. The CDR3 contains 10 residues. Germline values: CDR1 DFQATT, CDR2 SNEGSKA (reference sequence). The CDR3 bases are TGCAGTGCAGGGGATCAGCCCCAGCATTTT. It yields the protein CSAGDQPQHF.

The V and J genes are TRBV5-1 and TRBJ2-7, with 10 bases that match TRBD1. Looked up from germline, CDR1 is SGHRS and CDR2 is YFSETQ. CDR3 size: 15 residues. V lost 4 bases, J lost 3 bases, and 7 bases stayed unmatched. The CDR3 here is CASSTTGGRGYEQYF. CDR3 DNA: TGCGCCAGCAGCACGACAGGGGGCCGGGGCTACGAGCAGTACTTC.

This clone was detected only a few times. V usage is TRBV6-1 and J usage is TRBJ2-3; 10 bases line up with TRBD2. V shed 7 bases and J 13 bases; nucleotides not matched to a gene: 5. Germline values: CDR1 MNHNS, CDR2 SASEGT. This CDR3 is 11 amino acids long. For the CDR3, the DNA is TGTGCCAGCAAACTAGCGGGAATGGAGTATTTT. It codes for CASKLAGMEYF.

The CDR3 DNA reads TGTGCCAGCAGCTTCGAGGGGGTCGGAAACACCATATATTTT. Translation gives CASSFEGVGNTIYF. The chain uses TRBV7-2 and TRBJ1-3; a possible D gene is TRBD1 (6 bases). CDR3 length equals 14 residues. Germline V gene sequence: CDR1 SGHTA, CDR2 FQGNSA. The germline V and J ends were trimmed by 3 bases and 4 bases, with 10 bases remaining between them.

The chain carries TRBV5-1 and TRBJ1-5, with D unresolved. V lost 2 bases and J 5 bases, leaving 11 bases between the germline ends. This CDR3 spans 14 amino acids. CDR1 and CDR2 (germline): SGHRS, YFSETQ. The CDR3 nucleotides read TGCGCCAGCAGCTTCGACGGAGCTGATCAGCCCCAGCATTTT. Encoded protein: CASSFDGADQPQHF.

The CDR3 sequence is CASSFLPGQGAGTQYF. CDR3 coding DNA: TGCGCCAGCAGCTTCCTACCGGGACAGGGGGCCGGGACCCAGTACTTC. This chain uses TRBV5-1 with TRBJ2-5, with 12 bases identical to TRBD1. Trimming removed 2 bases from V and 7 bases from J; junction bases left unmatched: 9. The length of the CDR3 is 16 residues. The germline V gene encodes CDR1 SGHRS and CDR2 YFSETQ.

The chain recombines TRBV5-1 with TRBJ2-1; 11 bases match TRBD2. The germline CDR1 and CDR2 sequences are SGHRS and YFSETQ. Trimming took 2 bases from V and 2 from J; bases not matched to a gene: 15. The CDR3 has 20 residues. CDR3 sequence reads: CASSFSTSGNALGTYNEQFF. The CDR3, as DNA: TGCGCCAGCAGCTTCTCGACTAGCGGGAACGCTTTGGGGACCTACAATGAGCAGTTCTTC.

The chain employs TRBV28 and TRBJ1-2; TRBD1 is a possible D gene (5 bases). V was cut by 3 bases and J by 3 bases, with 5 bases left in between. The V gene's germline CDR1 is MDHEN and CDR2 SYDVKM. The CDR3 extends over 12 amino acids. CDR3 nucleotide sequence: TGTGCCAGCAGTTTGGGGGACTATGGCTACACCTTC. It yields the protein CASSLGDYGYTF.

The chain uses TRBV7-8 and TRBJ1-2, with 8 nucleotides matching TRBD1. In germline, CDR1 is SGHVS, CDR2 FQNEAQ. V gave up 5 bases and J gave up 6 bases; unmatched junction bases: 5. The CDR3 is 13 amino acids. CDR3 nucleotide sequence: TGTGCCAGCAGCATGACAGGGGAGGATGGCTACACCTTC. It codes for CASSMTGEDGYTF.

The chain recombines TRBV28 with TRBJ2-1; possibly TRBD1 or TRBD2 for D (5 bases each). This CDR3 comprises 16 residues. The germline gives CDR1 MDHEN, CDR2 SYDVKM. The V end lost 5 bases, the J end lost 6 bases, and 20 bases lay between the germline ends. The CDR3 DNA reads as TGTGCCAGCAGTAGGTCAAGAGGGGTCAGTGGCAATGAGCAGTTCTTC. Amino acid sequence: CASSRSRGVSGNEQFF.

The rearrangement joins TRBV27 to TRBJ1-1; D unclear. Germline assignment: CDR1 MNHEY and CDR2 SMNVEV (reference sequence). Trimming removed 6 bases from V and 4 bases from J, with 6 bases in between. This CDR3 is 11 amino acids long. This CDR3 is CASRSGTEAFF. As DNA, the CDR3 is TGTGCCAGCAGATCGGGCACTGAAGCTTTCTTT.

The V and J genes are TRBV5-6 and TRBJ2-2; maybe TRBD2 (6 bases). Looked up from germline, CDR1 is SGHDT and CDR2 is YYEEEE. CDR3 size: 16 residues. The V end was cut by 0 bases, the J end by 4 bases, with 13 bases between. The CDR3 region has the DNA TGTGCCAGCAGCTTGGGCGGGCGGGAAGTCACCGGGGAGCTGTTTTTT. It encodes CASSLGGREVTGELFF. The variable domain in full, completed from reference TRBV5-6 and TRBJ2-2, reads DAGVTQSPTHLIKTRGQQVTLRCSPKSGHDTVSWYQQALGQGPQFIFQYYEEEERQRGNFPDRFSGHQFPNYSSELNVNALLLGDSALYLCASSLGGREVTGELFFGEGSRLTVL.

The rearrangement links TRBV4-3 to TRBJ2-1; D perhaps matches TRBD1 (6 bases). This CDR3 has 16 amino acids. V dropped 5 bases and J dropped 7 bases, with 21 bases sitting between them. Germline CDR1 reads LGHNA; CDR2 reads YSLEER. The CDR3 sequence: CASSNSGRGPENEQFF. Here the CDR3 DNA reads TGCGCCAGCAGCAACTCGGGCAGGGGCCCTGAAAATGAGCAGTTCTTC.

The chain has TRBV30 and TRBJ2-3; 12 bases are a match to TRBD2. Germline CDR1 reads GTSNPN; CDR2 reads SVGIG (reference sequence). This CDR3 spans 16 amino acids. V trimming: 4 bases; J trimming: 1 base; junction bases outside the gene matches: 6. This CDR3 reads CAWTPGLAGRTDTQYF. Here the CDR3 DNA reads TGTGCCTGGACTCCGGGACTAGCGGGCCGCACAGATACGCAGTATTTT.

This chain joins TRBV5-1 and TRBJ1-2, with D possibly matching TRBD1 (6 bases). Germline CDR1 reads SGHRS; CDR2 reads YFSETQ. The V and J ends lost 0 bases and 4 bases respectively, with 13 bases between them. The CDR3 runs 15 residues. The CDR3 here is CASSLGSGEAYGYTF. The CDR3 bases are TGCGCCAGCAGCTTGGGGTCAGGGGAAGCCTATGGCTACACCTTC.

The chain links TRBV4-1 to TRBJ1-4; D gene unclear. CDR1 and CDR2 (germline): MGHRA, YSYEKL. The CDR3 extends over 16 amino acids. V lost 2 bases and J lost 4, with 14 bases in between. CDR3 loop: CASSQPGRANNEKLFF. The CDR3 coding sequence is TGCGCCAGCAGCCAACCGGGCCGGGCCAATAATGAAAAACTGTTTTTT.